This is a list of T cell receptor beta chains from one sample in a study of cytomegalovirus exposure and HLA in healthy donors. Method: immunoSEQ multiplex PCR; TCRdb's copy keeps in-frame clones and lacks some. Of approximately 250,000 clones in the sample, over 75% were seen once. Sequencing was done on a sample of PBMCs. The source of these receptors is a boy younger than 18 in good health and CMV-seronegative. Both conserved end residues are part of each CDR3. D genes are given only for firm matches. Clone sizes are given selectively: once, few, many, or a class where the clone is expanded.

>TRBJ2-1|TRBV6-4|TRBD2|NA
CASSELAGNNEQFF
TGTGCCAGCAGTGAACTAGCGGGAAACAATGAGCAGTTCTTC
>TRBJ1-2|TRBV4-1|NA|NA
CASSQDPQAGAEYGYTF
TGCGCCAGCAGCCAAGATCCCCAGGCAGGGGCGGAGTATGGCTACACCTTC
>TRBJ2-1|TRBV9|NA|NA
CASSGQGTISGNEQFF
TGTGCCAGCAGCGGGCAGGGGACGATAAGTGGCAATGAGCAGTTCTTC
>TRBJ1-2|TRBV7-9|TRBD1|NA
CASSLYLGQDMPKPGYTF
TGTGCCAGCAGCTTGTATCTGGGACAGGACATGCCAAAACCCGGCTACACCTTC
>TRBJ1-1|TRBV18|NA|NA
CASSPSPGTNTEAFF
TGTGCCAGCTCACCATCCCCCGGTACGAACACTGAAGCTTTCTTT
>TRBJ2-7|TRBV25-1|NA|NA
CASSGREVYEQYF
TGTGCCAGCAGTGGTCGAGAGGTCTACGAGCAGTACTTC
>TRBJ2-1|TRBV19|NA|NA
CASRALGGYEQFF
TGTGCCAGTAGAGCCCTCGGAGGGTACGAGCAGTTCTTC
>TRBJ1-1|TRBV6-5|TRBD1|NA
CASSRTGVAFF
TGTGCCAGCAGTCGGACAGGGGTGGCTTTCTTT
>TRBJ1-5|TRBV21-1|NA|few
CASTTWEGRVPRFSNQPQHF
TGTGCCAGCACCACATGGGAGGGGAGGGTTCCAAGGTTTAGCAATCAGCCCCAGCATTTT
>TRBJ2-7|TRBV7-9|NA|NA
CASSLVIRSYEQYF
TGTGCCAGCAGCTTAGTCATAAGGAGCTACGAGCAGTACTTC
>TRBJ1-2|TRBV5-6|NA|NA
CASSLGQGRDYGYTF
TGTGCCAGCAGCTTGGGGCAGGGCCGGGACTATGGCTACACCTTC
>TRBJ2-7|TRBV2|NA|NA
CASHRVRSPYEQYF
TGTGCCAGCCACCGGGTCCGTTCACCGTACGAGCAGTACTTC
>TRBJ2-2|TRBV2|TRBD2|NA
CASITSGANTGELFF
TGTGCCAGCATCACTAGCGGGGCGAACACCGGGGAGCTGTTTTTT
>TRBJ1-2|TRBV4-1|NA|NA
CASSPTIGYGYTF
TGCGCCAGCAGCCCTACGATTGGCTATGGCTACACCTTC
>TRBJ2-1|TRBV25-1|TRBD1|NA
CASSEWDGDSEQFF
TGTGCCAGCAGTGAATGGGACGGGGACAGTGAGCAGTTCTTC
>TRBJ1-2|TRBV10-3|NA|NA
CAISEAGPYGYTF
TGTGCCATCAGTGAGGCGGGACCTTATGGCTACACCTTC
>TRBJ2-2|TRBV9|NA|NA
CASSVDRRNTGELFF
TGTGCCAGCAGCGTAGACAGGCGGAACACCGGGGAGCTGTTTTTT
>TRBJ2-3|TRBV5-5|NA|NA
CASSLAVGPDTQYF
TGTGCCAGCAGCTTGGCGGTGGGCCCAGATACGCAGTATTTT
>TRBJ1-2|TRBV4-1|NA|NA
CASSQELKEGYTF
TGCGCCAGCAGCCAGGAACTCAAGGAGGGCTACACCTTC
>TRBJ1-2|TRBV7-3|NA|NA
CSSSLGAGRSSYGYTF
TGTTCCAGCAGCTTAGGTGCGGGGCGATCTAGCTATGGCTACACCTTC
>TRBJ1-1|TRBV5-8|TRBD1|NA
CASSLQGSTEAFF
TGTGCCAGCAGCTTACAGGGGAGCACTGAAGCTTTCTTT
>TRBJ1-3|TRBV25-1|NA|NA
CASARDLGGNTIYF
TGTGCCTCCGCCCGGGATCTCGGGGGAAACACCATATATTTT
>TRBJ1-1|TRBV29-1|NA|NA
CSVGHILNTEAFF
TGCAGCGTTGGACACATACTGAACACTGAAGCTTTCTTT
>TRBJ1-1|TRBV4-2|TRBD1|NA
CASSLPWDRDNTEAFF
TGTGCCAGCAGCCTCCCGTGGGACAGGGATAACACTGAAGCTTTCTTT
>TRBJ1-5|TRBV5-1|NA|once
CASSRTGQLHNQPQHF
TGCGCCAGCAGCCGTACAGGACAGCTCCACAATCAGCCCCAGCATTTT
>TRBJ1-1|TRBV5-1|TRBD1|few
CASRAVVTGTGTEAFF
TGCGCCAGCAGGGCGGTTGTTACAGGGACAGGCACTGAAGCTTTCTTT
>TRBJ2-3|TRBV9|TRBD2|NA
CASSVRLAGADTQYF
TGTGCCAGCAGCGTAAGACTAGCGGGAGCAGATACGCAGTATTTT
>TRBJ1-1|TRBV5-1|NA|once
CASSLDRVGTEAFF
TGCGCCAGCAGCTTGGACAGGGTCGGCACTGAAGCTTTCTTT
>TRBJ2-7|TRBV6-1|NA|NA
CASSEPPTDYEQYF
TGTGCCAGCAGTGAACCCCCTACCGACTACGAGCAGTACTTC
>TRBJ2-7|TRBV11-2|NA|NA
CASSSQILFGHEQYF
TGTGCCAGCAGCTCCCAGATCTTGTTTGGGCACGAGCAGTACTTC
>TRBJ2-1|TRBV6-1|TRBD2|NA
CASSEEREGVRNEQFF
TGTGCCAGCAGTGAAGAGCGGGAGGGAGTAAGGAATGAGCAGTTCTTC
>TRBJ1-6|TRBV6-4|TRBD1|NA
CASSPGQGARNSPLHF
TGTGCCAGCAGCCCCGGACAGGGGGCTAGGAATTCACCCCTCCACTTT
>TRBJ2-5|TRBV5-4|NA|NA
CASSLSSQETQYF
TGTGCCAGCAGCCTCTCGAGCCAAGAGACCCAGTACTTC
>TRBJ2-7|TRBV7-2|NA|NA
CASSIDLNEQYF
TGTGCCAGCAGCATTGACTTAAACGAGCAGTACTTC
>TRBJ2-7|TRBV27|NA|NA
CASSSQGGNEQYF
TGTGCCAGCAGTTCTCAGGGAGGCAACGAGCAGTACTTC
>TRBJ1-1|TRBV7-9|TRBD1|few
CASSPSDREAPFF
TGTGCCAGCAGCCCCTCGGACAGGGAGGCGCCTTTCTTT
>TRBJ2-5|TRBV29-1|TRBD1|NA
CSVEIRGLSQETQYF
TGCAGCGTTGAGATTAGGGGGCTATCCCAAGAGACCCAGTACTTC
>TRBJ1-2|TRBV18|NA|NA
CASSPERGYTF
TGTGCCAGCTCCCCCGAGCGTGGCTACACCTTC
>TRBJ1-4|TRBV6-1|NA|few
CASRGAKEKLFF
TGTGCCAGCCGGGGGGCGAAGGAAAAACTGTTTTTT
>TRBJ1-1|TRBV5-5|NA|few
CASSLMLAGNTEAFF
TGTGCCAGCAGCCTTATGTTGGCTGGGAACACTGAAGCTTTCTTT
>TRBJ2-1|TRBV5-4|TRBD2|NA
CASTGGGRPDEQFF
TGTGCCAGCACGGGGGGAGGACGCCCGGATGAGCAGTTCTTC
>TRBJ1-2|TRBV27|TRBD1|NA
CASSSPGTGSYGYTF
TGTGCCAGCAGTAGCCCCGGGACAGGGTCCTATGGCTACACCTTC
>TRBJ1-4|TRBV19|NA|few
CASSIPRTELPGLFF
TGTGCCAGTAGTATCCCCCGGACAGAATTGCCGGGGCTGTTTTTT
>TRBJ2-2|TRBV5-1|TRBD2|NA
CASSSPGGGTNTGELFF
TGCGCCAGCAGTTCCCCCGGGGGGGGCACGAACACCGGGGAGCTGTTTTTT
>TRBJ2-1|TRBV7-3|NA|NA
CASSSGGLSNEQFF
TGTGCCAGCAGTTCAGGCGGACTTTCGAACGAGCAGTTCTTC
>TRBJ2-5|TRBV14|TRBD1|NA
CASSAWTGFEETQYF
TGTGCCAGCAGCGCCTGGACAGGGTTTGAGGAGACCCAGTACTTC
>TRBJ1-1|TRBV10-1|TRBD1|NA
CASSPGTGNWNTEAFF
TGCGCCAGCAGCCCCGGGACAGGGAATTGGAACACTGAAGCTTTCTTT
>TRBJ2-4|TRBV20-1|NA|NA
CSASTGVQYF
TGCAGTGCTAGTACGGGAGTTCAGTACTTC
>TRBJ2-1|TRBV6-5|TRBD1|NA
CASSYPHRGGYNEQFF
TGTGCCAGCAGTTATCCTCACAGGGGCGGCTACAATGAGCAGTTCTTC